The entry below describes one T cell receptor (beta chain). An input of about 0.5 to 1 ug of RNA was subjected to reverse transcription using random hexamers. Amplification of TCR beta CDR3 across 54 Vbeta and 13 Jbeta was performed with immunoSEQ multiplex PCR. TCRdb reprocessed the immunoSEQ multiplex PCR reads with MiXCR, giving one entry per CDR3 protein. Of over 100,000 distinct CDR3 sequences detected, over 90% appear once; the ten largest clones hold about 0.15%. This sample stems from a study of CD8 T cells in Susac syndrome. The germline gives CDR1 SNHLY, CDR2 FYNNEI. Trimming left V 4 bases short and J 2 bases short, with 12 bases between. This CDR3 has 15 amino acids. From blood CD8+ and CD4+ T cells, TCR beta sequences were generated. Controls comprised healthy donors matched for age and sex. Bulk CD8+ and CD4+ cells came from magnetic negative isolation; CD8+ TEMRA by FACS.

The source material was CD4+ T cells from PBMCs. The chain combines TRBV2 with TRBJ1-5, with unresolved D. The clonotype originates from a human donor in good health. Here the CDR3 DNA reads TGTGCCAGCAGTGGGGTCCAGGCCGGCAATCAGCCCCAGCATTTT. Translated: CASSGVQAGNQPQHF.